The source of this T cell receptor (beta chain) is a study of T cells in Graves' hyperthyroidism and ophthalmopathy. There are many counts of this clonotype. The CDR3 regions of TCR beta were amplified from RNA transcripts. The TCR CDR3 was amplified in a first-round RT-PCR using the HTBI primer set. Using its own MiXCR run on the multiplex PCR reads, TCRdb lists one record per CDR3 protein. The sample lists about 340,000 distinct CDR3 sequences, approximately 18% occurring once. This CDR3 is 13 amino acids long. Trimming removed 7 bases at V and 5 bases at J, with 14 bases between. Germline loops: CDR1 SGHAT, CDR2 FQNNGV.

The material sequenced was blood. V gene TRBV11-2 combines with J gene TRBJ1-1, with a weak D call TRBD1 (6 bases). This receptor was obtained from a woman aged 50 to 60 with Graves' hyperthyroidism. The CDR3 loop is CASMGAGRTEAFF. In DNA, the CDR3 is TGTGCCAGCATGGGGGCAGGGCGGACTGAAGCTTTCTTT.